The 26 T cell receptor beta chains given below trace back to one sample, sequenced in a study of spatial heterogeneity in lung cancer. TCRdb re-analysed the 5' RACE reads in MiXCR, keeping a single row per CDR3 protein. The sample includes 14,000 or so distinct CDR3 sequences, about 4.8% of them seen just once. Time point of the sample: sample taken at primary tumor resection. Points from the study as a whole: One measure, the expanded intratumoral alpha and beta TCR count, tracked tumor mutation counts.

No antigens are known for them. The sample was lung tumor tissue, taken at surgery. The receptors come from a female donor with early-stage non-small cell lung cancer.

There are many counts of this clonotype. This beta chain appears as a stray read in a library generated for alpha chains; its size is not informative. The rearrangement links TRBV5-1 to TRBJ2-7; D not certain. The CDR3 extends over 14 amino acids. V was cut by 0 bases and J by 1 base, with 8 bases left in between. CDR1 and CDR2 from the germline V gene are SGHRS and YFSETQ. The CDR3 nucleotides are TGCGCCAGCAGCTTGGACTGGCTTTCCTACGAGCAGTACTTC. Its protein product is CASSLDWLSYEQYF.

This clonotype was recorded at least ten times. Since the library was made to target alpha chains, this beta chain is a stray read and its abundance is not meaningful. This rearrangement joins TRBV20-1 to TRBJ2-5; D might be TRBD1 or TRBD2, each matching 5 bases. V was pared by 6 bases and J by 5 bases, with 16 bases between. The CDR3 sequence is 13 residues long. Germline assignment: CDR1 DFQATT and CDR2 SNEGSKA (reference sequence). The CDR3 DNA follows: TGCAGTGCAGGGGCCCGGGGTGAGGAGACCCAGTACTTC. Protein sequence: CSAGARGEETQYF.

This clonotype was seen ten or more times. Being off target in a library aimed at alpha chains, this beta chain has a size of little meaning. This sequence joins TRBV4-2 and TRBJ1-3, with D maybe TRBD1 (6 bases). The CDR3 runs 17 residues. Trimming pared 1 base from V and 1 base from J, leaving 14 bases between. CDR1 LGHNA and CDR2 YNFKEQ come from the germline V gene. CDR3 bases: TGTGCCAGCAGCCAAGCTGAGACAGGCGATTCTGGAAACACCATATATTTT. It translates to CASSQAETGDSGNTIYF.

Ten or more counts support this clonotype. Being off target in a library aimed at alpha chains, this beta chain has a size of little meaning. The chain recombines TRBV7-8 with TRBJ2-1; 8 bases fit TRBD2. Germline V gives CDR1 SGHVS, CDR2 FQNEAQ. This CDR3 is built from 11 residues. The J segment lost 15 bases and the V segment lost 3 bases, leaving 4 bases of the junction unmatched. CDR3 nucleotide sequence: TGTGCCAGCAGCTTTGGGACTAGTCTGTTCTTC. It translates to CASSFGTSLFF.

This clonotype was seen many times. The library was designed around alpha chains, so this beta chain is a stray read whose abundance carries little weight. This chain links TRBV9 with TRBJ1-1; D is unclear. Germline V gene sequence: CDR1 SGDLS, CDR2 YYNGEE. There are 15 residues in the CDR3. V was shortened by 0 bases and J by 3 bases, with 12 bases between the two germline ends. The CDR3 reads CASSVATGEDTEAFF. CDR3 coding DNA: TGTGCCAGCAGCGTAGCTACTGGGGAGGACACTGAAGCTTTCTTT. The full variable domain, with the rest looked up from reference TRBV9 and TRBJ1-1, is DSGVTQTPKHLITATGQRVTLRCSPRSGDLSVYWYQQSLDQGLQFLIQYYNGEERAKGNILERFSAQQFPDLHSELNLSSLELGDSALYFCASSVATGEDTEAFFGQGTRLTVV.

As concerns this clonotype: With the library built for alpha chains, this beta chain is off target and its frequency is not meaningful. This sequence joins TRBV11-2 and TRBJ2-3; 14 bases line up with TRBD2. The CDR3 spans 18 residues. Germline V gene lookup returns CDR1 SGHAT and CDR2 FQNNGV. J lost 6 bases, V lost 4 bases, and 12 bases had no gene match. For the CDR3, the DNA is TGTGCCAGCAGCTGGGGCGTTGGGACTAGCGGGGGAGGGGATACGCAGTATTTT. It encodes CASSWGVGTSGGGDTQYF.

This clonotype was seen a few times. Within a library made for alpha chains, this beta chain is off target, and its count is uninformative. This chain links TRBV6-2 or TRBV6-3 with TRBJ1-4, with D uncertain. V lost 2 bases to trimming and J lost 7 bases, with 11 bases between them. The CDR3 runs to 14 residues. Germline lookup yields CDR1 MNHEY and CDR2 SVGEGT. The CDR3 nucleotides are TGTGCCAGCAGTTACGGGCGGAATTCTGAAAAACTGTTTTTT. Its protein is CASSYGRNSEKLFF.

There are many counts of this clonotype. This beta chain is off target for a library built for alpha chains, so its abundance means little. The J gene is TRBJ2-3, the V gene TRBV5-1; 16 nucleotides match TRBD2. V lost 5 bases to trimming and J lost 5 bases; unmatched junction nucleotides: 14. The CDR3 is made up of 19 amino acids. Germline V lookup: CDR1 SGHRS, CDR2 YFSETQ. As DNA, the CDR3 is TGCGCCAGCAGTGCGATTCCGGGACTAGCGGGGGGGCAAATAGATACGCAGTATTTT. Protein: CASSAIPGLAGGQIDTQYF.

This clonotype has a count of ten or more. With the library built for alpha chains, this beta chain is off target and its frequency is not meaningful. This chain connects TRBV20-1 to TRBJ2-5; the match to TRBD2 covers 15 bases. The CDR3 length is 16 residues. Unmatched junction bases numbered 7, after V lost 3 bases and J lost 5 bases. Germline V gives CDR1 DFQATT, CDR2 SNEGSKA (reference sequence). The chain's CDR3 is CSASRTSGGARETQYF. The CDR3 region has the DNA TGCAGTGCTAGCAGGACTAGCGGGGGGGCCAGGGAGACCCAGTACTTC.

The sample holds many counts of this clonotype. Being off target in a library aimed at alpha chains, this beta chain has a size of little meaning. The chain uses TRBV7-9 and TRBJ2-1, with D possibly TRBD1 on 5 matching bases. Germline loops: CDR1 SEHNR, CDR2 FQNEAQ (reference sequence). The V end was cut by 1 base, the J end by 3 bases, with 19 bases between. The CDR3 extends over 18 amino acids. For the CDR3, the DNA is TGTGCCAGCAGCTTAGAAGGGCAGGGTCCGGGCATCTACAATGAGCAGTTCTTC. It encodes CASSLEGQGPGIYNEQFF.

With regard to this clonotype: A library made for alpha chains picked up this beta chain off target, so its size means little. V is TRBV6-5 and J is TRBJ1-2; 10 bases are shared with TRBD1. Germline CDR1 and CDR2: MNHEY and SVGAGI. This CDR3 contains 16 residues. V was pared by 10 bases and J by 3 bases, with 14 bases of the junction left unmatched. CDR3 sequence reads: CATLSSGTGVDYGYTF. CDR3 DNA: TGTGCCACCCTATCCTCCGGGACAGGGGTAGACTATGGCTACACCTTC.

This clonotype was observed many times. With the library built for alpha chains, this beta chain is off target and its frequency is not meaningful. The chain is built from TRBV9 and TRBJ2-3, with TRBD2 matching 7 bases. CDR1 and CDR2 from the germline V gene are SGDLS and YYNGEE. Losses at the gene ends were 6 bases for V and 3 bases for J; bases not matched to a gene: 1. CDR3 length: 12 residues. CDR3 bases: TGTGCCAGCATGGGGGGGACAGATACGCAGTATTTT. As protein: CASMGGTDTQYF.

This clonotype has ten or more counts. This beta chain is off target for a library built for alpha chains, so its abundance means little. The V and J genes are TRBV6-5 and TRBJ2-7; 12 bases are shared with TRBD2. The CDR3 sequence is 15 residues long. V trimming: 0 bases; J trimming: 5 bases; junction bases outside the gene matches: 2. Per the germline V gene, CDR1 is MNHEY and CDR2 is SVGAGI. The CDR3 reads CASSYSTSGSHEQYF. CDR3 in DNA: TGTGCCAGCAGTTACTCGACTAGCGGGAGCCACGAGCAGTACTTC.

This clonotype was observed at least ten times. This beta chain is off target for a library built for alpha chains, so its abundance means little. The chain combines TRBV25-1 with TRBJ2-1; D may be TRBD2 (7 bases). This CDR3 has 16 residues. In germline, CDR1 is MGHDK, CDR2 SYGVNS. V was pared by 3 bases and J by 6 bases, with 18 bases between. In nucleotides, the CDR3 is TGTGCCAGCAGTGAGGGCGGCGGGGGCCGTTTCAATGAGCAGTTCTTC. This gives the protein CASSEGGGGRFNEQFF. The variable domain in full, with the rest retrieved from reference TRBV25-1 and TRBJ2-1, is EADIYQTPRYLVIGTGKKITLECSQTMGHDKMYWYQQDPGMELHLIHYSYGVNSTEKGDLSSESTVSRIRTEHFPLTLESARPSHTSQYLCASSEGGGGRFNEQFFGPGTRLTVL.

This clonotype was seen many times. This beta chain slipped into a library made for alpha chains as a stray read, so its size is not meaningful. The chain is built from TRBV9 and TRBJ2-3; no clear D gene. The germline V and J ends were trimmed by 4 bases and 4 bases, with 10 bases remaining between them. The CDR3 length is 13 residues. Germline CDR1 SGDLS, CDR2 YYNGEE. CDR3 in DNA: TGTGCCAGCAGCCCGACCGGTTCAGATACGCAGTATTTT. It yields the protein CASSPTGSDTQYF.

This clonotype was picked up many times. Because this beta chain is a stray read in a library intended to capture alpha chains, its abundance should not be given much weight. The J gene is TRBJ1-1, the V gene TRBV3-1; D gene unclear. CDR3 length: 13 amino acids. V gave up 3 bases and J gave up 4 bases, with 9 bases separating them. CDR1 and CDR2 from the germline V gene are LGHDT and YNNKEL (reference sequence). The CDR3 spells CASSQDWGTEAFF. As DNA, the CDR3 is TGTGCCAGCAGCCAGGACTGGGGCACTGAAGCTTTCTTT.

This clonotype appeared many times. In a library made to pick up alpha chains, this beta chain is a stray read with a size that means little. V gene TRBV10-3 combines with J gene TRBJ1-1; tentatively, D is TRBD1 (5 bases). Trimming removed 6 bases at V and 7 bases at J, with 9 bases between. The CDR3 extends over 11 amino acids. The germline CDR1 and CDR2 sequences are ENHRY and SYGVKD. CDR3 sequence reads: CAISRDREAFF. The CDR3 DNA sequence: TGTGCCATCAGCCGGGACCGTGAAGCTTTCTTT.

This clonotype has ten or more counts. For a library built for alpha chains, this beta chain is a stray read; little rests on its size. V and J are TRBV12-3 or TRBV12-4 and TRBJ2-1; TRBD2 is a possible D gene (6 bases). The CDR3 sequence is 14 residues long. Between the trimmed V and J ends, which lost 5 bases and 4 bases, there was a span of 12 bases. The CDR3: CASSVRDSYNEQFF. CDR3 in DNA: TGTGCCAGCAGTGTCCGGGACTCTTACAATGAGCAGTTCTTC.

Concerning this clonotype: The library was built for alpha chains, so this beta chain is an off-target read and its size means little. The V call is TRBV3-1, the J call TRBJ2-5; 8 nucleotides line up with TRBD2. The CDR3 length is 14 residues. The trim removed 4 bases at V and 2 bases at J, leaving 3 bases unmatched. Germline values: CDR1 LGHDT, CDR2 YNNKEL (reference sequence). The CDR3 region has the DNA TGTGCCAGCAGCCGGGGACTAGAACAAGAGACCCAGTACTTC. It yields the protein CASSRGLEQETQYF.

This clonotype showed up many times. This beta chain turned up in a library designed for alpha chains; as an off-target read, its abundance says little. V gene TRBV20-1 combines with J gene TRBJ1-5; D call uncertain. Germline V lookup: CDR1 DFQATT, CDR2 SNEGSKA (reference sequence). V was shortened by 4 bases and J by 1 base, with 11 bases between the two germline ends. The CDR3 has 14 residues. The CDR3 DNA is TGCAGTGCTATTATGTATCGGAGCAATCAGCCCCAGCATTTT. This codes for CSAIMYRSNQPQHF.

This clonotype was found many times. Since it is a stray read in a library aimed at alpha chains, this beta chain has a size that is not meaningful. The V and J genes are TRBV28 and TRBJ1-5; 7 bases agree with TRBD1. The CDR3 has 13 amino acids. Trimming at V came to 6 bases and at J to 6 bases, leaving 5 bases not matched to a gene. The germline V gene encodes CDR1 MDHEN and CDR2 SYDVKM. The DNA of the CDR3 is TGTGCCAGCAGGAAAGACAGGGTTCAGCCCCAGCATTTT. This encodes CASRKDRVQPQHF.

This clonotype showed up many times. Because this beta chain is a stray read in a library intended to capture alpha chains, its abundance should not be given much weight. The chain has TRBV29-1 and TRBJ1-6; 10 positions agree with TRBD1. This CDR3 comprises 13 residues. Germline CDR1 is SQVTM and CDR2 is ANQGSEA. Losses at the gene ends were 7 bases for V and 7 bases for J; bases not matched to a gene: 4. The CDR3 nucleotides read TGCAGCGCCCGGACAGGGGGGAATTCACCCCTCCACTTT. Translation: CSARTGGNSPLHF.

By frequency in the sample, this clonotype is large (0.1 to 1%). Little can be read into the size of this beta chain, an off-target read in a library designed for alpha chains. The gene calls are TRBV7-2 and TRBJ2-3; no reliable D call. CDR3 length: 11 amino acids. Germline CDR1 reads SGHTA; CDR2 reads FQGNSA. The V and J ends lost 0 bases and 5 bases respectively, with 0 bases between them. CDR3 sequence reads: CASSLADTQYF. The CDR3 DNA reads TGTGCCAGCAGCTTAGCAGATACGCAGTATTTT.

In this sample, this clonotype turned up many times. The size of this beta chain means little, since it is a stray read in a library made for alpha chains. This rearrangement joins TRBV5-1 to TRBJ2-5; TRBD2 might be the D (7 bases). This CDR3 is 14 amino acids long. V dropped 5 bases and J dropped 5 bases, with 16 bases sitting between them. Per germline, CDR1 SGHRS and CDR2 YFSETQ. CDR3 sequence: CASRPGGPRETQYF. CDR3 bases: TGCGCCAGCAGGCCCGGGGGGCCGAGGGAGACCCAGTACTTC.

This clonotype was found many times. As an off-target read in a library built for alpha chains, this beta chain has a frequency of little significance. V gene TRBV18 combines with J gene TRBJ1-2, with D maybe TRBD1 (5 bases). The CDR3 extends over 14 amino acids. Germline V gene data show CDR1 as KGHSH and CDR2 as LQKENI. Trimming shortened V by 0 bases and J by 4 bases, and 9 bases separated the two germline ends. The CDR3 DNA sequence: TGTGCCAGCTCACCACCATCTCAGGGCTATGGCTACACCTTC. As protein: CASSPPSQGYGYTF.

In this sample, this clonotype turned up many times. This beta chain came through as a stray read in a library set up for alpha chains, and its size says little. V usage is TRBV7-9 and J usage is TRBJ1-2; 8 bases align to TRBD1. The CDR3 covers 16 residues. Trimming removed 5 bases from V and 0 bases from J; junction bases left unmatched: 8. From germline, CDR1 is SEHNR and CDR2 FQNEAQ (reference sequence). The CDR3 coding sequence is TGTGCCAGCAGCCAAAGGACAGGGTTTACTAACTATGGCTACACCTTC. Its protein product is CASSQRTGFTNYGYTF.